Listed below are T cell receptor beta chains from one sample, sequenced in a study of cytomegalovirus exposure and HLA in healthy donors. The table came from immunoSEQ multiplex PCR; TCRdb's copy has only in-frame clones and leaves some out. The sample holds under 95,000 clones, less than 85% seen once. Sequenced sample: PBMCs. Receptors were obtained from a young man in good health and CMV-seropositive. Each CDR3 is given with its conserved first and last residue. The D gene is left open where the match is weak. Where a row states a size, it is once, few, many or the class of an expanded clone; other rows omit it.

d_call	v_call	clone_size	cdr3_length	j_call	cdr3_aa	cdr3_nt
TRBD1	TRBV6-5	once	15	TRBJ1-1	CASRSDRGGSTEAFF	TGTGCCAGCAGGTCCGACAGGGGCGGGAGCACTGAAGCTTTCTTT
.	TRBV7-2	few	14	TRBJ2-3	CASSLGYGTDTQYF	TGTGCCAGCAGCTTAGGTTACGGGACAGATACGCAGTATTTT
.	TRBV11-3	.	13	TRBJ1-1	CASSLEGRTEAFF	TGTGCCAGCAGCTTAGAGGGCCGGACTGAAGCTTTCTTT
TRBD1	TRBV4-2	once	17	TRBJ1-5	CASSQEPTGRIPQPQHF	TGTGCCAGCAGCCAAGAACCGACAGGGCGGATCCCACAGCCCCAGCATTTT
TRBD2	TRBV4-1	once	15	TRBJ2-7	CASSQSLAGAYEQYF	TGCGCCAGCAGCCAATCACTAGCGGGAGCATACGAGCAGTACTTC
.	TRBV5-6	.	12	TRBJ2-1	CASSLLLNEQFF	TGTGCCAGCAGCCTATTATTAAACGAGCAGTTCTTC
.	TRBV29-1	few	13	TRBJ1-1	CSATPGQDTEAFF	TGCAGCGCAACACCGGGACAAGACACTGAAGCTTTCTTT
.	TRBV5-1	.	14	TRBJ1-1	CASSTGTMNTEAFF	TGCGCCAGCAGCACAGGGACGATGAACACTGAAGCTTTCTTT
TRBD2	TRBV28	.	12	TRBJ2-7	CASRGLGYEQYF	TGTGCCAGCAGAGGACTAGGCTACGAGCAGTACTTC
.	TRBV21-1	.	15	TRBJ1-2	CASRSQGARVYGYTF	TGTGCCAGCAGGTCTCAGGGGGCCAGAGTCTATGGCTACACCTTC
TRBD2	TRBV5-1	.	18	TRBJ2-6	CASSLVLAGVSGANVLTF	TGCGCCAGCAGCTTGGTACTAGCGGGGGTCTCTGGGGCCAACGTCCTGACTTTC
.	TRBV11-2	.	14	TRBJ1-2	CASRPGENNYGYAF	TGTGCCAGCAGGCCGGGGGAAAATAACTATGGCTACGCCTTC
.	TRBV5-6	.	13	TRBJ2-5	CASSLDGQETQYF	TGTGCCAGCAGCTTGGACGGGCAAGAGACCCAGTACTTC
TRBD1	TRBV6-1	.	15	TRBJ1-3	CASSRQGSSGNTIYF	TGTGCCAGCAGTAGACAGGGCTCCTCTGGAAACACCATATATTTT
.	TRBV19	.	16	TRBJ1-1	CASSAQTMPMNTEAFF	TGTGCCAGTAGTGCTCAGACAATGCCCATGAACACTGAAGCTTTCTTT
.	TRBV11-3	.	14	TRBJ2-3	CASSLGGSTDTQYF	TGTGCCAGCAGCTTGGGGGGAAGCACAGATACGCAGTATTTT
TRBD2	TRBV9	.	20	TRBJ2-2	CASSGSVEPPGLHNTGELFF	TGTGCCAGCAGTGGCAGTGTCGAACCTCCGGGACTACATAACACCGGGGAGCTGTTTTTT
.	TRBV7-8	.	15	TRBJ2-1	CASSLMSGPYNEQFF	TGTGCCAGCAGCTTAATGAGCGGCCCCTACAATGAGCAGTTCTTC
.	TRBV14	few	16	TRBJ2-6	CASSQGTSSGANVLTF	TGTGCCAGCAGCCAAGGGACATCCTCTGGGGCCAACGTCCTGACTTTC
.	TRBV5-1	once	12	TRBJ1-2	CASTLGVGGYTF	TGCGCCAGCACTTTGGGCGTCGGTGGCTACACCTTC
.	TRBV5-1	.	14	TRBJ1-5	CASSLGQRNQPQHF	TGCGCCAGCAGCTTGGGGCAGAGGAATCAGCCCCAGCATTTT